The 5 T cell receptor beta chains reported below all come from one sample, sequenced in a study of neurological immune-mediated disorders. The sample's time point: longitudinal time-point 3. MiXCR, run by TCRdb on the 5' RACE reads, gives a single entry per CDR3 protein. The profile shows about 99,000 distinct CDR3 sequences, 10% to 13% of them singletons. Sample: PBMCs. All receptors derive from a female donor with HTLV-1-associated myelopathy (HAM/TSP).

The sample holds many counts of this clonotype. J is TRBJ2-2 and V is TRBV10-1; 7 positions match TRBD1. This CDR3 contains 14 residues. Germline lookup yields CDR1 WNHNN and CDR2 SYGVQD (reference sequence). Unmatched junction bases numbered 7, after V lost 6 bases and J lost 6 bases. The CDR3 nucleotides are TGCGCCAGCAGCCGGGACAGTTCCCCCGGGGAGCTGTTTTTT. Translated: CASSRDSSPGELFF.

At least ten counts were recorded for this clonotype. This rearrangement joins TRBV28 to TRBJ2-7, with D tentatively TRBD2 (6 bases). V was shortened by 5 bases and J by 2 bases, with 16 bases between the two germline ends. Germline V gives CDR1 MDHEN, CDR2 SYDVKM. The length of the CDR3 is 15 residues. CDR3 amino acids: CASSTPGLTTYEQYF. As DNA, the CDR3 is TGTGCCAGCAGTACCCCGGGACTTACAACCTACGAGCAGTACTTC. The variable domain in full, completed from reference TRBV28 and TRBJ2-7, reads DVKVTQSSRYLVKRTGEKVFLECVQDMDHENMFWYRQDPGLGLRLIYFSYDVKMKEKGDIPEGYSVSREKKERFSLILESASTNQTSMYLCASSTPGLTTYEQYFGPGTRLTVT.

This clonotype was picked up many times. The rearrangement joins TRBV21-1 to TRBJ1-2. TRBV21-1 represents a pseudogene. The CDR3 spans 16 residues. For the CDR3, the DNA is TGTGCCAGCAGCAAATTAGAGACTGGGCCCGGCTATGGCTACACCTTC. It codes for CASSKLETGPGYGYTF.

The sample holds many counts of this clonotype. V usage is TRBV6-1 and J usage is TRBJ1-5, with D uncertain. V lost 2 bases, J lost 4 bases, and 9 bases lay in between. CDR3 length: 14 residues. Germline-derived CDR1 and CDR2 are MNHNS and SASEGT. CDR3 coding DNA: TGTGCCAGCAGTGAATATTGGGGAAATCAGCCCCAGCATTTT. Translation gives CASSEYWGNQPQHF.

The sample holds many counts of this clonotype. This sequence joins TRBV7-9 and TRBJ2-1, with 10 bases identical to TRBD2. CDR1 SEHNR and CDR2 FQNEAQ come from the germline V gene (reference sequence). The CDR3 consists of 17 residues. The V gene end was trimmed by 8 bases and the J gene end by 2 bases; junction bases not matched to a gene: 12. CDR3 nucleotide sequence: TGTGCCAGCTATATCTCCCCTAGCGGGGGCACCTACAATGAGCAGTTCTTC. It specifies CASYISPSGGTYNEQFF. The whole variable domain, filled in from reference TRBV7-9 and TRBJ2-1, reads DTGVSQNPRHKITKRGQNVTFRCDPISEHNRLYWYRQTLGQGPEFLTYFQNEAQLEKSRLLSDRFSAERPKGSFSTLEIQRTEQGDSAMYLCASYISPSGGTYNEQFFGPGTRLTVL.